The present T cell receptor (beta chain) was sequenced within a study of monozygotic twins with inflammatory bowel disease (dated by TCRdb to about 2019). The study in broad terms: A total of roughly 28 monozygotic twin pairs were included in the full study, comprising nine German pairs (four IBD-concordant, five IBD-discordant) and 19 IBD-discordant Danish pairs. The search for disease-associated traits relied mainly on comparing IBD patients with their genetically identical healthy co-twins within discordant pairs. Each individual had, on average, about 151 000 unique TCRalpha sequences and 181 000 unique TCRbeta sequences available for analysis. General conclusions and limits of the study: No single strong signal or clonotype linked to IBD turned up in the results, so the idea that one exists was not supported. Differing immunosuppressive treatments among patients may have added background noise and inter-individual variability to the repertoires. Repertoire similarity did not differ between concordant and discordant twins, possibly due to limited statistical power. Fewer clonotypes were shared with other individuals by IBD patients than by healthy twins, most markedly in patients showing signs of disease activity. The analysis was unable to tell apart different T cell subtypes. TCRbeta repertoire diversity, by inverse Simpson index, was decreased in IBD patients compared with their healthy co-twins.

From each donor, a roughly 2.5 ml peripheral blood sample was drawn into PAXgene tubes and stored at -80 degrees C. Without T cell sorting, total RNA was isolated from whole blood using the PAXgene blood miRNA kit on an automated QIAcube. Deep TCRalpha and TCRbeta repertoire profiling with unique molecular barcoding was performed on peripheral blood of monozygotic twin pairs concordant or discordant for inflammatory bowel disease. For every twin pair, smoking habits were documented, and each individual was categorised as a current, former or never smoker. About this clonotype: The antigen it recognizes is unknown.

The library was prepared using 5' RACE. Each TCR library was prepared from about 3,300 ng of total RNA. cDNA was synthesized with SMARTScribe reverse transcriptase in eight separate reactions per sample. Unique molecular identifiers containing a 6-nucleotide sample barcode were introduced through template switching during cDNA synthesis. TCRalpha and TCRbeta cDNA was amplified by two nested PCRs of approximately 17 and 9 cycles, with bead purification after each PCR. Before amplification, cDNA was treated with uracil DNA-glycosylase and purified using the QIAquick PCR purification kit. The second PCR was the step at which Illumina TruSeq-compatible adapters and sample-specific barcodes were added. Library quality and concentration were checked on TapeStation and Qubit, and libraries were pooled at around 5 ng each. Sequencing of the pooled libraries was done on an Illumina HiSeq2500 single-index Rapid Run using custom sequencing primers and 2 x 100 bp reads. Turning to the authors' computational methods: UMI-based consensus assembly with MiGEC version 1.2.6 was used to correct PCR and sequencing errors. MiXCR version 2.1.1 handled V(D)J alignment, clonotype assembly and CDR3 extraction. To normalise gene usage, clonotype sharing and MAIT/NKT TCR abundance, the analysis used the top 1000, 10 000 and 20 000 clonotypes per sample. After downsampling to 27 000 UMIs, diversity was calculated as the inverse Simpson index using the vegan R package. Paired Mann-Whitney U tests were applied to discordant twin pairs, with Benjamini-Hochberg correction for multiple testing. TCRdb reprocessed the raw reads; every CDR3 protein sequence is a single record, and DNA is not supplied. The V and J calls come from TCRdb's annotation, not from the publication. The table for this sample lists approximately 45,000 distinct CDR3 sequences. About 4.9% of the sample rests with the top ten.

The CDR3 runs 14 residues from the cysteine to the phenylalanine. Nucleotide data are not available. According to the germline V gene (reference sequence), CDR1 reads LNHDA and CDR2 reads SQIVND. The clonotype originates from a human donor with ulcerative colitis or Crohn's disease, or a healthy co-twin of an affected twin (not recorded which). The chain couples TRBV19 to TRBJ1-2; TCRdb's D gene call, TRBD1, goes unchecked for lack of DNA. What was sequenced was blood. The CDR3 loop reads CASSKTGFGDGYTF.